Each of the 16 T cell receptor beta chains below was sequenced from the same sample in a study of long-term antiretroviral therapy in people with HIV. Investigators performed immunoSEQ version v3.0 at survey level. Method: immunoSEQ multiplex PCR; TCRdb's copy keeps in-frame clones and lacks some. The sample lists 20,000 or so clones; around 86% were seen once. This material consisted of unsorted PBMCs, taken at the start of antiretroviral therapy, before treatment. These TCRs come from a woman aged 18-29 years with HIV.

This clone was observed a few times. V and J are TRBV4-3 and TRBJ1-6; unclear D gene. V was trimmed by 1 base and J by 0 bases, leaving 13 bases between them. Germline V gene lookup returns CDR1 LGHNA and CDR2 YSLEER. The CDR3 length is 18 residues. CDR3 sequence (DNA): TGCGCCAGCAGCCAAGTTTGGGATACCAGCTCCTATAATTCACCCCTCCACTTT. Residues: CASSQVWDTSSYNSPLHF.

The V call is TRBV19, the J call TRBJ2-1, with 8 bases matching TRBD2. Per germline, CDR1 LNHDA and CDR2 SQIVND (reference sequence). V was pared by 4 bases and J by 1 base, with 3 bases of the junction left unmatched. The CDR3 is made up of 15 amino acids. The CDR3 bases are TGTGCCAGTAGTACTTTAGCGGGATCCTACAATGAGCAGTTCTTC. It yields the protein CASSTLAGSYNEQFF.

The V call is TRBV7-2, the J call TRBJ2-7; no reliable D call. V lost 2 bases and J lost 4, with 12 bases in between. Germline V gene sequence: CDR1 SGHTA, CDR2 FQGNSA. This CDR3 is built from 14 residues. The CDR3 reads CASSLYMRTYEQYF. Here the CDR3 DNA reads TGTGCCAGCAGCTTATATATGCGCACATACGAGCAGTACTTC.

Concerning this clone: This sample also contains other DNA sequences that code for the same CDR3. This chain links TRBV28 with TRBJ1-2, with TRBD1 as a possible D gene (6 bases). The V gene lost 5 bases and the J gene lost 3 bases, with 16 bases spanning the gap. Germline V gene data show CDR1 as MDHEN and CDR2 as SYDVKM. The CDR3 contains 15 residues. The CDR3 is CASSPTGTLYYGYTF. As DNA, the CDR3 is TGTGCCAGCAGTCCCACCGGGACACTTTACTATGGCTACACCTTC.

This chain joins TRBV28 and TRBJ1-2; TRBD1 aligns across 10 bases. CDR1 MDHEN and CDR2 SYDVKM come from the germline V gene. The ends lost 1 base at V and 8 bases at J; junction bases unmatched: 1. The CDR3 is 13 residues long. The CDR3, as DNA: TGTGCCAGCAGTTTATCGGGACAGGGGGGCTACACCTTC. Translating gives CASSLSGQGGYTF.

This clone was counted a few times. In the same sample, other DNA sequences code for this CDR3. V is TRBV4-3 and J is TRBJ1-3; no definite D call. The V gene lost 0 bases and the J gene lost 0 bases, with 6 bases spanning the gap. CDR3 length: 15 residues. Per the germline V gene, CDR1 is LGHNA and CDR2 is YSLEER. The chain's CDR3 is CASSQEGGSGNTIYF. CDR3 DNA sequence: TGCGCCAGCAGCCAAGAGGGAGGCTCTGGAAACACCATATATTTT.

The rearrangement links TRBV7-7 to TRBJ1-3; D may be TRBD1 (6 bases). In germline, CDR1 is SSHAT, CDR2 FNYEAQ (reference sequence). The CDR3 is 16 residues long. Trimming took off 5 bases at V and 0 bases at J, with 14 bases between the two ends. The CDR3 sequence: CASSPGTSHSGNTIYF. The CDR3 bases are TGTGCCAGCAGCCCCGGGACATCTCACTCTGGAAACACCATATATTTT. The entire variable domain, with the rest obtained from reference TRBV7-7 and TRBJ1-3, is as follows: GAGVSQSPRYKVTKRGQDVTLRCDPISSHATLYWYQQALGQGPEFLTYFNYEAQPDKSGLPSDRFSAERPEGSISTLTIQRTEQRDSAMYRCASSPGTSHSGNTIYFGEGSWLTVV.

V usage is TRBV11-2 and J usage is TRBJ2-3; TRBD2 agrees at 12 bases. This CDR3 is 17 amino acids long. CDR1 is SGHAT, CDR2 FQNNGV, per germline. J was trimmed by 1 base and V by 5 bases; bases with no gene match: 7. The CDR3 here is CASSRLAGVEGTDTQYF. The CDR3 nucleotides are TGTGCCAGCAGCCGACTAGCGGGAGTTGAAGGCACAGATACGCAGTATTTT.

This clone was recorded once. The rearrangement joins TRBV6-4 to TRBJ1-2; D remains unclear. Germline lookup yields CDR1 MRHNA and CDR2 SNTAGT. V shed 6 bases and J shed 8 bases, with 10 bases lying between them. This CDR3 region has 11 residues. CDR3 in amino acids: CASSGPGGYTF. DNA of the CDR3: TGTGCCAGCAGCGGGCCCGGCGGCTACACCTTC.

This clone was counted between two and nine times. The chain combines TRBV7-3 with TRBJ1-1; tentatively, D is TRBD1 (5 bases). Trimming took off 5 bases at V and 1 base at J, with 11 bases between the two ends. Germline CDR1 and CDR2: SGHTA and FQGTGA. The CDR3 runs to 14 residues. CDR3 amino acids: CASSPHQGNTEAFF. DNA of the CDR3: TGTGCCAGCAGCCCCCACCAGGGGAACACTGAAGCTTTCTTT. Together with reference TRBV7-3 and TRBJ1-1, the CDR3 gives the full variable domain: GAGVSQTPSNKVTEKGKYVELRCDPISGHTALYWYRQSLGQGPEFLIYFQGTGAADDSGLPNDRFFAVRPEGSVSTLKIQRTERGDSAVYLCASSPHQGNTEAFFGQGTRLTVV.

The rearrangement joins TRBV7-2 to TRBJ2-7, with TRBD1 identical over 8 bases. The CDR3 loop spans 15 amino acids. Unmatched junction bases numbered 5, after V lost 1 base and J lost 3 bases. Germline V lookup: CDR1 SGHTA, CDR2 FQGNSA. CDR3 region: CASSLEGTGHYEQYF. The CDR3 DNA reads as TGTGCCAGCAGCTTAGAGGGGACAGGACACTACGAGCAGTACTTC.

The V call is TRBV30, the J call TRBJ1-4, with TRBD1 matching 10 bases. The CDR3 has 14 amino acids. J gave up 11 bases and V 2 bases, and 8 bases lay outside the gene matches. Looked up from germline, CDR1 is GTSNPN and CDR2 is SVGIG (reference sequence). CDR3 nucleotide sequence: TGTGCCTGGAGTCGACAGGGGGCTAGAGGGAAACTGTTTTTT. Protein: CAWSRQGARGKLFF.

The chain is built from TRBV6-6 and TRBJ2-7; 7 bases fit TRBD2. The CDR3 spans 15 residues. The ends lost 6 bases at V and 2 bases at J; junction bases unmatched: 10. Germline V gene data show CDR1 as MNHNY and CDR2 as SVGAGI (reference sequence). The CDR3 sequence: CASSSPSGAPYEQYF. DNA of the CDR3: TGTGCCAGCAGCTCACCCAGCGGGGCGCCCTACGAGCAGTACTTC.

The V and J genes are TRBV29-1 and TRBJ2-1; 12 nucleotides align to TRBD2. CDR3 length equals 21 residues. In germline, CDR1 is SQVTM, CDR2 ANQGSEA. V was clipped by 7 bases and J by 9 bases; unmatched bases: 31. CDR3: CSADGLAGTHNHEGIHVEQFF. In DNA, the CDR3 is TGCAGCGCCGACGGACTAGCGGGAACCCATAATCACGAAGGTATTCACGTTGAGCAGTTCTTC.

The rearrangement uses TRBV28 and TRBJ2-4; D is unresolved. V shed 6 bases and J shed 0 bases, with 9 bases lying between them. Germline CDR1 and CDR2: MDHEN and SYDVKM. This CDR3 contains 14 residues. DNA for the CDR3: TGTGCCAGCAGACCTGAACCAGCCAAAAACATTCAGTACTTC. Encoded protein: CASRPEPAKNIQYF. Full variable domain (remainder filled in from reference TRBV28 and TRBJ2-4): DVKVTQSSRYLVKRTGEKVFLECVQDMDHENMFWYRQDPGLGLRLIYFSYDVKMKEKGDIPEGYSVSREKKERFSLILESASTNQTSMYLCASRPEPAKNIQYFGAGTRLSVL.

The chain employs TRBV7-9 and TRBJ2-7, with unresolved D. The CDR3 covers 11 residues. V lost 8 bases and J lost 3, with 8 bases in between. Germline V lookup: CDR1 SEHNR, CDR2 FQNEAQ (reference sequence). The CDR3 DNA follows: TGTGCCAGCGGTCCTGGCTACGAGCAGTACTTC. It yields the protein CASGPGYEQYF.